Included here is one T cell receptor (beta chain) sequence, with context. Amplification of TCR beta CDR3 regions used RNA as the template. With the HTBI primer set, the TCR CDR3 went through a first round of RT-PCR. TCRdb recomputed calls from the multiplex PCR reads with MiXCR, one row per CDR3 protein. The table has around 720,000 distinct CDR3 sequences, 35% seen once. This entry is derived from a study of T cells in Graves' hyperthyroidism and ophthalmopathy. The ends lost 0 bases at V and 2 bases at J; junction bases unmatched: 7. Germline values: CDR1 SGHTA, CDR2 FQGNSA. This CDR3 contains 17 residues. Using 10 ml of fresh peripheral blood, PBMCs were prepared.

This TCR was recovered from a middle-aged woman with Graves' hyperthyroidism. The specimen sequenced was blood. The chain carries TRBV7-2 and TRBJ2-5; 9 bases match TRBD2. The CDR3 is CASSLAPLAGDQETQYF. The CDR3 DNA reads as TGTGCCAGCAGCTTAGCCCCGTTAGCGGGAGATCAAGAGACCCAGTACTTC.